The next 24 T cell receptor beta chains were all read from a single sample in a study of T cell responses to AZD1222 COVID-19 vaccine (dated by TCRdb to 2020 to 2022). According to the study, the label for this sample's time point signals: about 28 days (+/-7) after the second vaccine dose. The method was the immunoSEQ multiplex PCR assay. The immuneACCESS repertoire file appears here via TCRdb, limited to in-frame rearrangements. These files lack a portion of the clones; in checked studies, under half of the deficit traces to unresolved V genes, and the cause of the others is not known. This sample lists around 99,000 clones; approximately 90% were detected once. In total, the top ten clones hold 8% to 9.5% of the sample. The sample was peripheral blood, taken 28 days after the second AZD1222 dose. The receptors here all came from an adult who received the AZD1222 COVID-19 vaccine.

This sequence joins TRBV5-4 and TRBJ2-7, with a possible D match to TRBD2 (6 bases). This CDR3 has 14 residues. CDR1 and CDR2 (germline): SGHNT, YYREEE (reference sequence). With 2 bases removed from V and 3 bases from J, the gap between germline ends came to 12 bases. CDR3 loop: CASSFGASVYEQYF. CDR3 bases: TGTGCCAGCAGCTTCGGTGCTAGCGTCTACGAGCAGTACTTC.

The V call is TRBV5-1, the J call TRBJ2-7; TRBD2 agrees at 14 bases. The CDR3 runs 16 residues. V lost 4 bases and J lost 3; bases outside the gene matches: 6. Germline-derived CDR1 and CDR2 are SGHRS and YFSETQ. In DNA form, the CDR3 reads TGCGCCAGCAGCAAGGGACTAGCGGGAGCGGGCTACGAGCAGTACTTC. Its translation is CASSKGLAGAGYEQYF.

This chain uses TRBV2 with TRBJ1-2, with D uncertain. The CDR3 has 10 amino acids. Germline V gene sequence: CDR1 SNHLY, CDR2 FYNNEI. Trimming pared 6 bases from V and 5 bases from J, leaving 4 bases between. CDR3 residues: CASRGYGYTF. CDR3 DNA: TGTGCCAGCAGGGGTTATGGCTACACCTTC.

This chain joins TRBV18 and TRBJ2-1; tentatively, D is TRBD2 (5 bases). The CDR3 runs 13 residues. From germline, CDR1 is KGHSH and CDR2 LQKENI. The ends were cut back, 5 bases at V and 5 bases at J, with 10 bases in the middle. The CDR3 DNA reads as TGTGCCAGCTCAGTGGGGAGAGACAATGAGCAGTTCTTC. The encoded protein is CASSVGRDNEQFF.

This sequence joins TRBV5-4 and TRBJ2-7; either TRBD1 or TRBD2 may supply D (5 bases each). The CDR3 is 13 residues long. V was trimmed by 2 bases and J by 5 bases, leaving 11 bases between them. Germline assignment: CDR1 SGHNT and CDR2 YYREEE (reference sequence). CDR3 bases: TGTGCCAGCAGCTTCGGGGCTCGGGACGAGCAGTACTTC. It specifies CASSFGARDEQYF.

This chain uses TRBV5-5 with TRBJ1-6; D is possibly TRBD1 (6 bases). Between the trimmed V and J ends, which lost 5 bases and 5 bases, there was a span of 14 bases. The CDR3 consists of 15 residues. Germline V lookup: CDR1 SGHKS, CDR2 YYEKEE (reference sequence). The CDR3 DNA sequence: TGTGCCAGCAGTCCGAGGGGGACGGATAATTCACCCCTCCACTTT. The encoded protein is CASSPRGTDNSPLHF.

The chain uses TRBV5-1 and TRBJ2-2, with unresolved D. The CDR3 is 16 amino acids. Looked up from germline, CDR1 is SGHRS and CDR2 is YFSETQ. V lost 0 bases and J 5 bases, leaving 14 bases between the germline ends. This CDR3 is CASSLALAGTTGELFF. In DNA form, the CDR3 reads TGCGCCAGCAGCTTGGCCTTGGCAGGAACTACCGGGGAGCTGTTTTTT.

J is TRBJ2-7 and V is TRBV28, with a tentative D call TRBD2 (6 bases). The CDR3 runs 14 residues. Germline V gene sequence: CDR1 MDHEN, CDR2 SYDVKM. Trimming took 2 bases from V and 7 from J, leaving 15 bases between them. The CDR3 is CASSLGALGREQYF. CDR3 sequence (DNA): TGTGCCAGCAGTTTAGGGGCCTTGGGGAGGGAGCAGTACTTC.

The chain employs TRBV29-1 and TRBJ2-3; TRBD2 matches at 11 bases. Germline CDR1 is SQVTM and CDR2 is ANQGSEA. CDR3 size: 17 residues. Germline trimming cut 2 bases from V and 1 base from J; bases unmatched to any gene: 8. The CDR3 here is CSVETISGRAGTDTQYF. As DNA, the CDR3 is TGCAGCGTTGAAACAATTAGCGGGAGGGCCGGCACAGATACGCAGTATTTT.

The rearrangement joins TRBV6-5 to TRBJ2-7; D is perhaps TRBD2 (6 bases). The V end lost 6 bases, the J end lost 10 bases, and 16 bases lay between the germline ends. CDR1 and CDR2 from the germline V gene are MNHEY and SVGAGI. The CDR3 is made up of 12 amino acids. The CDR3 protein is CASSPGDTIQYF. The CDR3 DNA sequence: TGTGCCAGCAGCCCGGGGGATACGATTCAGTACTTC.

The chain couples TRBV24-1 to TRBJ2-1; D may correspond to TRBD1 or TRBD2 (5 bases each). V was clipped by 0 bases and J by 6 bases, with 11 bases between them. CDR3 length: 15 residues. Germline assignment: CDR1 KGHDR and CDR2 SFDVKD. The CDR3 spells CATSDLGDPPNEQFF. CDR3 DNA sequence: TGTGCCACCAGTGATTTGGGGGACCCTCCCAATGAGCAGTTCTTC.

The chain employs TRBV4-1 and TRBJ2-3; D is uncertain. V was shortened by 0 bases and J by 3 bases, with 7 bases between the two germline ends. Germline V gene data show CDR1 as MGHRA and CDR2 as YSYEKL. The CDR3 contains 14 residues. CDR3 DNA sequence: TGCGCCAGCAGCCAAGAAACAGTTACAGATACGCAGTATTTT. Residues: CASSQETVTDTQYF.

The rearrangement links TRBV11-2 to TRBJ1-5; D unclear. Germline values: CDR1 SGHAT, CDR2 FQNNGV. CDR3 length: 13 amino acids. V was trimmed by 1 base and J by 6 bases, leaving 7 bases between them. CDR3 nucleotides: TGTGCCAGCAGCTTAGTTGGCTCTCAGCCCCAGCATTTT. As protein: CASSLVGSQPQHF.

The chain combines TRBV7-2 with TRBJ1-6; 7 bases agree with TRBD1. The CDR3 is 15 amino acids. V shed 0 bases, J shed 5 bases, and the junction held 1 base outside the gene matches. Germline values: CDR1 SGHTA, CDR2 FQGNSA. The CDR3 DNA reads TGTGCCAGCAGCTTAGCGGGACAGAATAATTCACCCCTCCACTTT. Protein product: CASSLAGQNNSPLHF. Supplemented by reference TRBV7-2 and TRBJ1-6, the full variable domain reads GAGVSQSPSNKVTEKGKDVELRCDPISGHTALYWYRQSLGQGLEFLIYFQGNSAPDKSGLPSDRFSAERTGGSVSTLTIQRTQQEDSAVYLCASSLAGQNNSPLHFGNGTRLTVT.

The chain employs TRBV6-2 or TRBV6-3 and TRBJ1-1; 8 nucleotides match TRBD1. Germline V gives CDR1 MNHEY, CDR2 SVGEGT. The CDR3 contains 14 residues. The V and J ends lost 5 bases and 6 bases, in that order; junction bases with no gene match: 8. The CDR3 bases are TGTGCCAGCAGTCTGACAGGGGTTGTGCCTGAAGCTTTCTTT. Translated: CASSLTGVVPEAFF.

The rearrangement uses TRBV4-1 and TRBJ2-5; 11 bases fit TRBD1. This CDR3 contains 15 residues. CDR1 is MGHRA, CDR2 YSYEKL, per germline. After removal of 4 bases from V and 4 bases from J, the junction contained 5 bases not matched to a gene. CDR3 bases: TGCGCCAGCAGCCTAGGACAGGGGGCGCGAGAGACCCAGTACTTC. Translation gives CASSLGQGARETQYF.

The V call is TRBV2, the J call TRBJ2-7, with D perhaps TRBD1 (6 bases). V shed 7 bases and J shed 4 bases, with 11 bases lying between them. Germline V CDR1 and CDR2: SNHLY, FYNNEI. The CDR3 loop spans 12 amino acids. In DNA, the CDR3 is TGTGCCAGCAACAGGGACGAATACGAGCAGTACTTC. This encodes CASNRDEYEQYF.

This rearrangement joins TRBV2 to TRBJ2-7; tentatively, D is TRBD1 (5 bases). The germline gives CDR1 SNHLY, CDR2 FYNNEI. The CDR3 is made up of 14 amino acids. V was trimmed by 6 bases and J by 0 bases, leaving 12 bases between them. Written as DNA, the CDR3 is TGTGCCAGCAGAGAGGATGGGGCCTCCTACGAGCAGTACTTC. This translates into CASREDGASYEQYF. The full variable domain, its missing parts supplied by reference TRBV2 and TRBJ2-7, is EPEVTQTPSHQVTQMGQEVILRCVPISNHLYFYWYRQILGQKVEFLVSFYNNEISEKSEIFDDQFSVERPDGSNFTLKIRSTKLEDSAMYFCASREDGASYEQYFGPGTRLTVT.

The rearrangement joins TRBV15 to TRBJ2-7; 8 bases are a match to TRBD2. The CDR3 loop spans 18 amino acids. Per the germline V gene, CDR1 is LNHNV and CDR2 is YYDKDF (reference sequence). J was trimmed by 4 bases and V by 4 bases; bases with no gene match: 18. Written as DNA, the CDR3 is TGTGCCACCAGCAAGGAGGGGGGCCCGGGAGGGCCAAGGTACGAGCAGTACTTC. Its protein is CATSKEGGPGGPRYEQYF.

The rearrangement uses TRBV18 and TRBJ2-1; TRBD2 agrees at 10 bases. The V segment lost 8 bases and the J segment 9 bases; nucleotides outside the gene matches: 10. Germline V CDR1 and CDR2: KGHSH, LQKENI. The CDR3 has 14 residues. CDR3 DNA sequence: TGTGCCAGCCAGGAACTAGCGGGATCTATTGAGCAGTTCTTC. It codes for CASQELAGSIEQFF.

The chain links TRBV5-8 to TRBJ2-3; 7 nucleotides match TRBD1. V trimming: 4 bases; J trimming: 0 bases; junction bases outside the gene matches: 5. CDR3 size: 15 residues. Germline-derived CDR1 and CDR2 are SGHTS and YDEGEE. The CDR3 bases are TGTGCCAGCAGCCTCGGGACAGCTAGCACAGATACGCAGTATTTT. Translation: CASSLGTASTDTQYF.

The chain uses TRBV9 and TRBJ2-2; TRBD2 agrees at 9 bases. Germline V gene data show CDR1 as SGDLS and CDR2 as YYNGEE. The V segment lost 0 bases and the J segment 5 bases; nucleotides outside the gene matches: 11. The CDR3 contains 18 residues. The CDR3: CASSVGSLAGPRTGELFF. The DNA for the CDR3 is TGTGCCAGCAGCGTAGGAAGTCTAGCGGGACCAAGGACCGGGGAGCTGTTTTTT.

The chain joins TRBV24-1 to TRBJ2-1, with D perhaps TRBD2 (5 bases). The germline V and J ends were trimmed by 6 bases and 7 bases, with 18 bases remaining between them. Germline V gives CDR1 KGHDR, CDR2 SFDVKD. This CDR3 contains 15 residues. CDR3 residues: CATSRSAVGQNEQFF. The CDR3 DNA is TGTGCCACCAGTAGGTCAGCGGTTGGGCAAAATGAGCAGTTCTTC.

The rearrangement uses TRBV11-2 and TRBJ2-2; 8 bases align to TRBD2. The CDR3 totals 17 residues. After removal of 5 bases from V and 0 bases from J, the junction contained 8 bases not matched to a gene. Germline V CDR1 and CDR2: SGHAT, FQNNGV. The CDR3 region has the DNA TGTGCCAGCAGCCTCGGACTAGCCCCCTCGAACACCGGGGAGCTGTTTTTT. Amino acids: CASSLGLAPSNTGELFF.